What follows are 3 T cell receptor beta chains derived from one specimen sequenced in a study of beta chain features in type 1 diabetes. Which antigens these TCRs recognize remains unknown. Findings of the study overall: In every one of the four CD4+ subsets, TCRB CDR3s were moderately but significantly shorter in Type 1 diabetes patients.

TCRB transcripts that were expressed got sequenced, as all of the isolated RNA had been reverse transcribed. TCRdb's table, derived via immunoSEQ multiplex PCR, lists solely in-frame clones and lacks some. The sample has approximately 600,000 clones; 9.5% to 15% are singletons. Sequencing was performed on naive CD4+ T cells from blood. These receptors originate from a man between 25 and 39 years old with type 1 diabetes.

V and J are TRBV10-3 and TRBJ2-5; no clear D gene. V was shortened by 6 bases and J by 1 base, with 12 bases between the two germline ends. Looked up from germline, CDR1 is ENHRY and CDR2 is SYGVKD. This CDR3 has 14 amino acids. Here the CDR3 reads CAIRLDKSQETQYF. The CDR3 DNA reads as TGTGCCATCAGATTAGACAAGAGCCAAGAGACCCAGTACTTC.

The sample holds a few counts of this clone. V gene TRBV25-1 combines with J gene TRBJ2-3; 16 nucleotides line up with TRBD2. Looked up from germline, CDR1 is MGHDK and CDR2 is SYGVNS. The CDR3 has 15 amino acids. Trimming removed 7 bases from V and 4 bases from J; junction bases left unmatched: 2. The CDR3 loop reads CASKGLAGGPDTQYF. The CDR3 DNA sequence: TGTGCCAGCAAGGGACTAGCGGGGGGGCCAGATACGCAGTATTTT.

This clone was seen only a few times. V gene TRBV28 combines with J gene TRBJ2-7, with 9 nucleotides matching TRBD1. This CDR3 is built from 16 residues. Germline V gene sequence: CDR1 MDHEN, CDR2 SYDVKM. Losses at the gene ends were 6 bases for V and 7 bases for J; bases not matched to a gene: 16. The CDR3 region has the DNA TGTGCCAGCAGCAAAGGGCGGGGACAGGGAAATTTAGAGCAGTACTTC. Its translation is CASSKGRGQGNLEQYF.